A selection of T cell receptor beta chains follows, all from one sample in a study of control samples from healthy donors and cancer patients. The method was immunoSEQ multiplex PCR; TCRdb's version includes in-frame clones alone and lacks a portion of them. Found here are approximately 63,000 clones, roughly 85% of them singletons; the top ten hold nearly 5.5%. Sequenced: blood. Source of these receptors: a man aged 40-55 years in good health. Both conserved end residues are part of each CDR3. Fields, in order: J gene, V gene, clone size, D gene, CDR3 DNA, CDR3 protein. D genes are given only for firm matches. Rows may omit the clone size; those that give it use once, few, many or a size class.

j_gene: TRBJ2-1; v_gene: TRBV14; abundance: .; d_gene: .; CDR3nt: TGTGCCAGCAGCCCTTTAAAGGTAGCGAGCTCCTACAATGAGCAGTTCTTC; CDR3aa: CASSPLKVASSYNEQFF
j_gene: TRBJ2-7; v_gene: TRBV4-3; abundance: .; d_gene: .; CDR3nt: TGCGCCAGCAGCCAAGTAGCCGGGACGCTAACATACGAGCAGTACTTC; CDR3aa: CASSQVAGTLTYEQYF
j_gene: TRBJ1-6; v_gene: TRBV14; abundance: .; d_gene: .; CDR3nt: TGTGCCAGCAGCCCACGGAGGGATAATTCACCCCTCCACTTT; CDR3aa: CASSPRRDNSPLHF
j_gene: TRBJ1-5; v_gene: TRBV4-1; abundance: .; d_gene: .; CDR3nt: TGCGCCAGCAGCCAAGATGCCGGGACCTTCAATCAGCCCCAGCATTTT; CDR3aa: CASSQDAGTFNQPQHF
j_gene: TRBJ1-1; v_gene: TRBV5-1; abundance: .; d_gene: .; CDR3nt: TGCGCCAGCAGCTTGGATGGAGGGCTGGACACTGAAGCTTTCTTT; CDR3aa: CASSLDGGLDTEAFF
j_gene: TRBJ2-1; v_gene: TRBV4-3; abundance: .; d_gene: .; CDR3nt: TGCGCCAGCAGCCAAGATACCGGGGATGAGCAGTTCTTC; CDR3aa: CASSQDTGDEQFF
j_gene: TRBJ2-1; v_gene: TRBV7-2; abundance: .; d_gene: .; CDR3nt: TGTGCCAGCAGCTTTGTAAGGAATGAGCAGTTCTTC; CDR3aa: CASSFVRNEQFF
j_gene: TRBJ2-7; v_gene: TRBV25-1; abundance: .; d_gene: TRBD2; CDR3nt: TGTGCCAGCAGTGACCGGGAGGGTCCCTACGAGCAGTACTTC; CDR3aa: CASSDREGPYEQYF
j_gene: TRBJ2-7; v_gene: TRBV19; abundance: medium-sized; d_gene: TRBD1; CDR3nt: TGTGCCAGTAGTATAGGACAGGGGGCAGACGAGCAGTACTTC; CDR3aa: CASSIGQGADEQYF
j_gene: TRBJ1-1; v_gene: TRBV10-1; abundance: .; d_gene: .; CDR3nt: TGCGCCAGCAGTGGGGGATCCCCAAGGGGCAACACTGAAGCTTTCTTT; CDR3aa: CASSGGSPRGNTEAFF
j_gene: TRBJ2-7; v_gene: TRBV5-1; abundance: .; d_gene: .; CDR3nt: TGCGCCAGCAGCCTGACCCCGGTTGAGCAGTACTTC; CDR3aa: CASSLTPVEQYF
j_gene: TRBJ2-5; v_gene: TRBV4-3; abundance: .; d_gene: TRBD1; CDR3nt: TGCGCCAGCAGCCAAGATGTTTACGACCAGGGGGCCAAGGTCCTAAACTTC; CDR3aa: CASSQDVYDQGAKVLNF
j_gene: TRBJ2-3; v_gene: TRBV2; abundance: .; d_gene: .; CDR3nt: TGTGCCAGCTCAGGGGAGGGCACAGATACGCAGTATTTT; CDR3aa: CASSGEGTDTQYF
j_gene: TRBJ2-7; v_gene: TRBV6-5; abundance: few; d_gene: TRBD1; CDR3nt: TGTGCCAGCAGTTATGACAGGGGTTACGAGCAGTACTTC; CDR3aa: CASSYDRGYEQYF
j_gene: TRBJ1-1; v_gene: TRBV12-3/TRBV12-4; abundance: .; d_gene: TRBD1; CDR3nt: TGTGCCAGCAGTCCAGGGGGTAGCGTTGCTTTCTTT; CDR3aa: CASSPGGSVAFF
j_gene: TRBJ1-1; v_gene: TRBV30; abundance: .; d_gene: .; CDR3nt: TGTGCCTGGGGCCCTCGGGGTGTCTTT; CDR3aa: CAWGPRGVF